The TCR beta chain under discussion was sequenced for a study of blood T cell repertoires in COVID-19. Deletions cut 5 bases from V and 2 bases from J, with 13 bases between. This CDR3 has 14 amino acids. Germline-derived CDR1 and CDR2 are LGHNA and YNFKEQ. Sequencing was performed with immunoSEQ multiplex PCR; in TCRdb, only in-frame clones are kept and a portion is missing. The sample yields roughly 53,000 clones, 80% to 90% seen once. This TCR was sampled from a human donor in a cohort sampled during active COVID-19. The sample consisted of peripheral blood. The rearrangement joins TRBV4-2 to TRBJ2-7; perhaps TRBD2 as D (6 bases). CDR3: CASSKGLSAYEQYF. The CDR3 region has the DNA TGTGCCAGCAGCAAGGGACTTTCAGCCTACGAGCAGTACTTC.